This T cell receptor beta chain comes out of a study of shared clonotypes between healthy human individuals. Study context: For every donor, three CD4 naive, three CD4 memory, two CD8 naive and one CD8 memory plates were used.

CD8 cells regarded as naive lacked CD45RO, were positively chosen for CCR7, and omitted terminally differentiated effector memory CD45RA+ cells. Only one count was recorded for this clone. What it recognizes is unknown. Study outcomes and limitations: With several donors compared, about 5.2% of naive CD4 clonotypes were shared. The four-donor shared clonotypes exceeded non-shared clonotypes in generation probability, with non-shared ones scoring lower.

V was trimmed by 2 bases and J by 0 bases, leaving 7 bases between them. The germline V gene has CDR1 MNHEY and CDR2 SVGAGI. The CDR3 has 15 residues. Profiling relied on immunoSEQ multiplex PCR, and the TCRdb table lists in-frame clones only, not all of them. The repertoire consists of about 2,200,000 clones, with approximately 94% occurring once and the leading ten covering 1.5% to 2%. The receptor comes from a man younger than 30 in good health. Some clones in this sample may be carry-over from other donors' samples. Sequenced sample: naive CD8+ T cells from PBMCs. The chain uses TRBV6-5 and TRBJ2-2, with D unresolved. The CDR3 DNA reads TGTGCCAGCAGTTACGGGGTCGCGAACACCGGGGAGCTGTTTTTT. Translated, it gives CASSYGVANTGELFF.